The source of this TCR beta chain is a study of cytotoxic CD8 clonotypes in ibrutinib-treated CLL. Study details: The study included 11 relapsed/refractory and about 16 treatment-naive patients; fewer than 18 had IGHV unmutated disease.

The data were produced by immunoSEQ multiplex PCR, yet TCRdb's version contains in-frame clones alone and is incomplete. Of thousands of clones in the sample, 65% to 80% were seen once. The V gene's germline CDR1 is KGHSH and CDR2 LQKENI. The V and J ends lost 3 bases and 0 bases, in that order; junction bases with no gene match: 4. The CDR3 length is 16 residues. Cryopreserved PBMCs provided roughly 2 micrograms of genomic DNA for the TCR beta libraries. Points from the study as a whole: Clonality was elevated at ibrutinib response and had returned toward baseline at progression. Public clonotypes proved infrequent, and on treatment they shrank or remained steady.

Turning to this clone: Its target is unknown.

The V gene is TRBV18, the J gene TRBJ1-4; 7 bases fit TRBD1. The receptor comes from a human donor with chronic lymphocytic leukemia. Sequencing was performed on PBMCs, taken before ibrutinib treatment. CDR3 DNA sequence: TGTGCCAGCTCACCGGGACAGCCCGCAACTAATGAAAAACTGTTTTTT. Protein sequence: CASSPGQPATNEKLFF.